One sample yielded the 30 T cell receptor beta chains listed below, sequenced in a study of neurological immune-mediated disorders. A single record per CDR3 protein comes from TCRdb applying MiXCR to the 5' RACE reads. Of around 64,000 distinct CDR3 sequences detected, 10% to 15% appear once; the ten largest clones hold over 8.5%. The sequenced sample was PBMCs. All receptors come from a woman aged 60 to 75 with HTLV-1-associated myelopathy (HAM/TSP).

This clonotype was counted many times. The chain links TRBV20-1 to TRBJ2-5, with 10 bases aligning to TRBD2. Germline loops: CDR1 DFQATT, CDR2 SNEGSKA (reference sequence). After removal of 5 bases from V and 5 bases from J, the junction contained 11 bases not matched to a gene. This CDR3 region has 15 residues. DNA for the CDR3: TGCAGTGCTTTTGCCCCTAGCGGGAGTGGGGAGACCCAGTACTTC. This translates into CSAFAPSGSGETQYF.

This clonotype was seen at least ten times. The chain couples TRBV18 to TRBJ1-5; D not certain. The CDR3 spans 16 residues. Per germline, CDR1 KGHSH and CDR2 LQKENI. Trimming shortened V by 0 bases and J by 0 bases, and 9 bases separated the two germline ends. CDR3 nucleotide sequence: TGTGCCAGCTCACCACCGAGTACGTCTAGCAATCAGCCCCAGCATTTT. Translated: CASSPPSTSSNQPQHF.

The table lists this clonotype with many counts. The gene calls are TRBV20-1 and TRBJ1-6; perhaps TRBD1 as D (6 bases). This CDR3 is built from 15 residues. V was cut by 0 bases and J by 3 bases, with 9 bases left in between. Germline lookup yields CDR1 DFQATT and CDR2 SNEGSKA (reference sequence). The chain's CDR3 is CSARDRQVYNSPLHF. The CDR3 nucleotides read TGCAGTGCTAGAGATCGACAGGTCTATAATTCACCCCTCCACTTT.

As concerns this clonotype: A much larger clone lies one base from this, so it may be a read error. The V and J genes are TRBV6-5 and TRBJ2-6; D possibly corresponds to TRBD1 (5 bases). CDR3 length: 17 residues. CDR1 and CDR2 (germline): MNHEY, SVGAGI. The CDR3 DNA sequence: TGTGCCAGCAGTTACAGGGGTCCGACCTCTGGGGCCAACGTCCCGACTTTC. Amino acid sequence: CASSYRGPTSGANVPTF.

Many counts were recorded for this clonotype. This chain uses TRBV5-1 with TRBJ2-5, with 9 bases lining up with TRBD2. Trimming removed 4 bases from V and 4 bases from J; junction bases left unmatched: 17. Germline CDR1 reads SGHRS; CDR2 reads YFSETQ. The CDR3 sequence is 18 residues long. CDR3 amino acids: CASSTGGSGTSPRETQYF. As DNA, the CDR3 is TGCGCCAGCAGCACCGGAGGGTCCGGGACTAGCCCCAGAGAGACCCAGTACTTC.

In its sample, this clonotype is medium-sized (0.01 to 0.1%). V and J are TRBV29-1 and TRBJ1-2; D not certain. The germline CDR1 and CDR2 sequences are SQVTM and ANQGSEA. Trimming stripped 6 bases from V and 1 base from J, with 21 bases between. CDR3 size: 16 residues. CDR3 amino acids: CSVEKNNARHNYGYTF. The CDR3 bases are TGCAGCGTCGAAAAAAACAACGCGAGGCATAACTATGGCTACACCTTC.

This clonotype was detected many times. The chain links TRBV20-1 to TRBJ2-5; possible D gene TRBD2, 5 bases. The CDR3 spans 12 residues. Germline lookup yields CDR1 DFQATT and CDR2 SNEGSKA (reference sequence). Trimming cost V 0 bases and J 5 bases, with 7 bases left between them. The DNA for the CDR3 is TGCAGTGCTAGAGATTGGAGGGAGACCCAGTACTTC. Protein sequence: CSARDWRETQYF.

This clonotype ranks as medium-sized. V usage is TRBV20-1 and J usage is TRBJ1-1; TRBD1 matches 10 bases. The germline V gene has CDR1 DFQATT and CDR2 SNEGSKA (reference sequence). The V and J ends lost 1 base and 2 bases, in that order; junction bases with no gene match: 4. This CDR3 has 15 amino acids. CDR3 coding DNA: TGCAGTGCTAGAGCCGGGACAGGGGCCAACACTGAAGCTTTCTTT. Its protein product is CSARAGTGANTEAFF.

This clonotype was recorded at least ten times. The V gene is TRBV5-1, the J gene TRBJ2-1, with TRBD2 matching over 10 bases. Germline values: CDR1 SGHRS, CDR2 YFSETQ. The ends lost 3 bases at V and 4 bases at J; junction bases unmatched: 7. The CDR3 covers 16 residues. The DNA of the CDR3 is TGCGCCAGCAGCTCCCAGACTAGCGGGCTATACAATGAGCAGTTCTTC. Translating it yields CASSSQTSGLYNEQFF.

This clonotype was counted ten times or more. The J gene is TRBJ1-4, the V gene TRBV12-3 or TRBV12-4, with 7 positions matching TRBD1. The junction had 5 bases not matched to a gene; V was cut back by 2 bases and J by 8 bases. The CDR3 has 14 residues. Written as DNA, the CDR3 is TGTGCCAGCAGTTTATATGCAGGGGGGGAAAAACTGTTTTTT. It encodes CASSLYAGGEKLFF.

Ten or more counts support this clonotype. The rearrangement joins TRBV7-3 to TRBJ2-1, with D perhaps matching TRBD2 (5 bases). Germline V gene data show CDR1 as SGHTA and CDR2 as FQGTGA. V gave up 5 bases and J gave up 0 bases, with 14 bases separating them. This CDR3 contains 16 residues. The CDR3 loop reads CASSQRRTASYNEQFF. CDR3 DNA sequence: TGTGCCAGCAGCCAGCGGAGGACTGCCTCCTACAATGAGCAGTTCTTC.

This clonotype appeared many times. The CDR3 DNA reads TGTGCCAGCAGCCTAGAAGCTAGACAAGAGACCCAGTACTTC. Amino acids: CASSLEARQETQYF. This chain uses TRBV3-1 with TRBJ2-5; D not certain. The CDR3 has 14 residues. Germline loops: CDR1 LGHDT, CDR2 YNNKEL (reference sequence). Trimming took off 4 bases at V and 2 bases at J, with 11 bases between the two ends.

This clonotype was recorded many times. The chain combines TRBV2 with TRBJ2-2, with 9 bases matching TRBD1. The CDR3 extends over 14 amino acids. The germline CDR1 and CDR2 sequences are SNHLY and FYNNEI. V lost 7 bases to trimming and J lost 6 bases; unmatched junction nucleotides: 6. CDR3 in DNA: TGTGCCAGCACCCCCGGGACAGGGCCCGGGGAGCTGTTTTTT. Amino acids: CASTPGTGPGELFF.

This clonotype has ten or more counts. The chain couples TRBV5-1 to TRBJ2-3; D might be TRBD1 (5 bases). The CDR3 runs to 15 residues. V gave up 3 bases and J gave up 5 bases, with 16 bases separating them. Germline assignment: CDR1 SGHRS and CDR2 YFSETQ. Written as DNA, the CDR3 is TGCGCCAGCAGCTCTGGGGCCTCCAGTGGAGATACGCAGTATTTT. Translating gives CASSSGASSGDTQYF.

At least ten counts were recorded for this clonotype. The rearrangement uses TRBV20-1 and TRBJ1-6; D is possibly TRBD1 (6 bases). V was shortened by 0 bases and J by 3 bases, with 12 bases between the two germline ends. The CDR3 is 16 residues long. Germline CDR1 is DFQATT and CDR2 is SNEGSKA (reference sequence). CDR3 in DNA: TGCAGTGCTAGAGAGGGGGGCGGAGGCTATAATTCACCCCTCCACTTT. It specifies CSAREGGGGYNSPLHF.

This clonotype came up many times. The DNA for the CDR3 is TGCGCCAGCAGCCACCACTTTGACCTAAGTAACACTGAAGCTTTCTTT. Translated: CASSHHFDLSNTEAFF. This chain connects TRBV4-1 to TRBJ1-1; no clear D gene. V gave up 3 bases and J gave up 2 bases, with 16 bases separating them. The CDR3 runs to 16 residues. Germline CDR1 MGHRA, CDR2 YSYEKL.

CDR3 bases: TGTGCCAGCAACCACCAGTTGGGACAGGGGTCCGGAAACACCATATATTTT. Translating gives CASNHQLGQGSGNTIYF. The rearrangement joins TRBV6-2 or TRBV6-3 to TRBJ1-3, with 10 positions matching TRBD1. Germline CDR1 and CDR2: MNHEY and SVGEGT. Unmatched junction bases numbered 13, after V lost 7 bases and J lost 4 bases. The CDR3 extends over 17 amino acids.

This clonotype has at least ten counts. This rearrangement joins TRBV5-1 to TRBJ2-1; 8 bases are a match to TRBD2. The CDR3 sequence is 16 residues long. Trimming removed 1 base from V and 6 bases from J; junction bases left unmatched: 9. CDR1 and CDR2 (germline): SGHRS, YFSETQ. CDR3 in DNA: TGCGCCAGCAGCTTGTACGTCGGGACTAGTCGCAATGAGCAGTTCTTC. Translation gives CASSLYVGTSRNEQFF.

This clonotype was detected ten times or more. This chain links TRBV7-9 with TRBJ2-3; no definite D call. Germline loops: CDR1 SEHNR, CDR2 FQNEAQ (reference sequence). V was pared by 3 bases and J by 6 bases, with 4 bases between. CDR3 length: 11 amino acids. CDR3: CASSFSDTQYF. As DNA, the CDR3 is TGTGCCAGCAGCTTCAGCGATACGCAGTATTTT.

This clonotype was found many times. The DNA for the CDR3 is TGTGCCAGCAGCATGAACCCTGCCTACGAGCAGTACTTC. This gives the protein CASSMNPAYEQYF. The chain carries TRBV12-3 or TRBV12-4 and TRBJ2-7; no clear D gene. Trimming removed 6 bases at V and 2 bases at J, with 11 bases between. The CDR3 runs to 13 residues.

This rearrangement joins TRBV20-1 to TRBJ2-1, with 9 nucleotides matching TRBD2. The CDR3 is 16 residues long. Unmatched junction bases numbered 12, after V lost 2 bases and J lost 7 bases. Germline V gene data show CDR1 as DFQATT and CDR2 as SNEGSKA (reference sequence). The CDR3 DNA reads as TGCAGTGCTAGAAGTGGCGGGAGGGCCTCGGGGAATGAGCAGTTCTTC. Translated, it gives CSARSGGRASGNEQFF.

This clonotype was found many times. J is TRBJ2-2 and V is TRBV20-1, with TRBD1 as a possible D gene (5 bases). The V gene's germline CDR1 is DFQATT and CDR2 SNEGSKA (reference sequence). V lost 7 bases to trimming and J lost 2 bases, with 17 bases between them. This CDR3 has 15 residues. The CDR3 DNA reads as TGCAGTGTAGCCCGTGCAGGGCTAAACACCGGGGAGCTGTTTTTT. Translating gives CSVARAGLNTGELFF.

This clonotype showed up many times. The rearrangement links TRBV7-8 to TRBJ2-5, with 7 bases that match TRBD1. Germline assignment: CDR1 SGHVS and CDR2 FQNEAQ. CDR3 length: 15 amino acids. V dropped 5 bases and J dropped 4; count of bases not matched to a gene: 10. The CDR3 here is CASSIQQGTLETQYF. Written as DNA, the CDR3 is TGTGCCAGCAGCATACAACAGGGGACCCTAGAGACCCAGTACTTC.

The sample holds many counts of this clonotype. The chain uses TRBV24-1 and TRBJ2-5; no clear D gene. V was cut by 3 bases and J by 1 base, with 11 bases left in between. In germline, CDR1 is KGHDR, CDR2 SFDVKD. This CDR3 is built from 15 residues. CDR3 in amino acids: CATSDPGPTQETQYF. CDR3 sequence (DNA): TGTGCCACCAGTGATCCTGGACCGACCCAAGAGACCCAGTACTTC.

Details on this clonotype: Its ends do not fully match the called genes, so a read error is possible. J is TRBJ2-5 and V is TRBV7-8, with 10 bases identical to TRBD2. This CDR3 region has 18 residues. Germline V gene lookup returns CDR1 SGHVS and CDR2 FQNEAQ. The CDR3 DNA reads as TGTGCCAGCAGCTTACCCTCAAGACTAGCGGGCTTCCAAAAGACCCAGTACTTC. As protein: CASSLPSRLAGFQKTQYF.

This clonotype was recorded many times. J is TRBJ2-1 and V is TRBV3-1; 7 bases line up with TRBD1. J lost 3 bases, V lost 3 bases, and 11 bases had no gene match. Germline-derived CDR1 and CDR2 are LGHDT and YNNKEL (reference sequence). The CDR3 loop spans 17 amino acids. The CDR3: CASSHPKTGAIYNEQFF. CDR3 nucleotides: TGTGCCAGCAGCCACCCAAAAACAGGGGCCATCTACAATGAGCAGTTCTTC.

There are many counts of this clonotype. The chain carries TRBV5-1 and TRBJ1-1; no definite D call. Germline values: CDR1 SGHRS, CDR2 YFSETQ. V was pared by 0 bases and J by 6 bases, with 15 bases between. This CDR3 contains 15 residues. The DNA for the CDR3 is TGCGCCAGCAGCTTGGCCGGGTACCTTGCGGCTGAAGCTTTCTTT. It codes for CASSLAGYLAAEAFF.

This clonotype was observed many times. The chain links TRBV5-1 to TRBJ2-7; the D gene could be TRBD1 or TRBD2 (6 bases each). V lost 0 bases and J 6 bases, leaving 13 bases between the germline ends. The germline gives CDR1 SGHRS, CDR2 YFSETQ. The CDR3 is 14 residues long. CDR3 residues: CASSLEGGSGEQYF. The CDR3 nucleotides are TGCGCCAGCAGCTTGGAGGGGGGATCGGGCGAGCAGTACTTC.

Notes on this clonotype: Mismatch with germline at one junction end may stem from a read error. V usage is TRBV6-1 and J usage is TRBJ2-7; no firm D call. CDR1 MNHNS and CDR2 SASEGT come from the germline V gene. There are 13 residues in the CDR3. CDR3 sequence reads: CASSGPPTYDQYF. The CDR3, as DNA: TGTGCCAGCAGTGGTCCCCCCACCTACGATCAGTACTTC.

Many counts were recorded for this clonotype. This rearrangement joins TRBV5-1 to TRBJ2-2; D is uncertain. CDR1 SGHRS and CDR2 YFSETQ come from the germline V gene. Trimming cost V 5 bases and J 4 bases, with 18 bases left between them. This CDR3 is 16 amino acids long. CDR3 nucleotides: TGCGCCAGCAGGTCGGACCCCGCGCGGTCCACCGGGGAGCTGTTTTTT. Translated, it gives CASRSDPARSTGELFF.